What follows are 17 T cell receptor beta chains derived from one specimen sequenced in a study of T cell clones after liver transplantation. Libraries were prepared by immunoSEQ multiplex PCR; TCRdb keeps only in-frame clonotypes and omits some of them. The data hold some 45,000 clones, with 86% observed a single time. The sequencing used CD4+ T cells from blood, collected 24 months after liver transplant. The receptors here all came from a human patient who received a liver transplant. Some T cells may be graft donor cells.

V usage is TRBV19 and J usage is TRBJ2-1; D perhaps matches TRBD1 (6 bases). CDR3 length equals 15 residues. CDR1 is LNHDA, CDR2 SQIVND, per germline (reference sequence). Trimming removed 4 bases at V and 0 bases at J, with 10 bases between. CDR3 coding DNA: TGTGCCAGTAGTAAGGGACATAACTCCTACAATGAGCAGTTCTTC. As protein: CASSKGHNSYNEQFF.

This chain joins TRBV27 and TRBJ2-1, with D perhaps matching TRBD2 (6 bases). The ends were cut back, 6 bases at V and 4 bases at J, with 16 bases in the middle. From germline, CDR1 is MNHEY and CDR2 SMNVEV (reference sequence). The CDR3 loop spans 15 amino acids. The CDR3 bases are TGTGCCAGCAGGCAGGCGGGGACGGTATACAATGAGCAGTTCTTC. Translating it yields CASRQAGTVYNEQFF.

V and J are TRBV5-1 and TRBJ1-1, with D perhaps TRBD1 (6 bases). The CDR3 totals 16 residues. The V and J ends lost 0 bases and 0 bases respectively, with 12 bases between them. Germline loops: CDR1 SGHRS, CDR2 YFSETQ. This chain's CDR3 is CASSLGQGYMNTEAFF. The CDR3 coding sequence is TGCGCCAGCAGCTTGGGGCAGGGGTACATGAACACTGAAGCTTTCTTT.

The V gene is TRBV7-8, the J gene TRBJ2-1, with D perhaps assigned TRBD1 or TRBD2 (5 bases each). This CDR3 region has 15 residues. Trimming took off 4 bases at V and 4 bases at J, with 14 bases between the two ends. Per the germline V gene, CDR1 is SGHVS and CDR2 is FQNEAQ. Written as DNA, the CDR3 is TGTGCCAGCAGCTCCGGTGGGACGCGATACAATGAGCAGTTCTTC. Protein product: CASSSGGTRYNEQFF.

DNA of the CDR3: TGCGCCAGCAGCCAATTTCATATGTCGGGGCAGTATTACGAGCAGTACTTC. Residues: CASSQFHMSGQYYEQYF. This rearrangement joins TRBV4-1 to TRBJ2-7, with D perhaps TRBD1 or TRBD2 (5 bases each). The CDR3 has 17 residues. V gave up 2 bases and J gave up 4 bases, with 21 bases separating them. In germline, CDR1 is MGHRA, CDR2 YSYEKL.

This chain links TRBV6-5 with TRBJ1-5; D unresolved. The CDR3 loop spans 14 amino acids. Trimming removed 2 bases at V and 4 bases at J, with 9 bases between. Germline loops: CDR1 MNHEY, CDR2 SVGAGI. As DNA, the CDR3 is TGTGCCAGCAGTTACCTGGCCCCTAATCAGCCCCAGCATTTT. Protein: CASSYLAPNQPQHF.

V and J are TRBV29-1 and TRBJ2-2, with no clear D. Germline lookup yields CDR1 SQVTM and CDR2 ANQGSEA. The CDR3 loop spans 13 amino acids. V shed 1 base and J shed 3 bases, with 6 bases lying between them. CDR3 nucleotide sequence: TGCAGCGTTGAAGCCTCAGACACCGGGGAGCTGTTTTTT. This encodes CSVEASDTGELFF.

The chain joins TRBV2 to TRBJ2-7; 8 nucleotides line up with TRBD1. CDR1 is SNHLY and CDR2 is FYNNEI in the germline V gene. The CDR3 has 17 residues. The ends lost 4 bases at V and 4 bases at J; junction bases unmatched: 15. CDR3 protein: CASSAPQGDPTQYEQYF. Written as DNA, the CDR3 is TGTGCCAGCAGTGCTCCACAGGGGGACCCGACACAATACGAGCAGTACTTC.

The chain links TRBV7-2 to TRBJ2-1; D uncertain. Germline CDR1 SGHTA, CDR2 FQGNSA. The CDR3 extends over 15 amino acids. Deletions cut 2 bases from V and 8 bases from J, with 16 bases between. CDR3 loop: CASSLQVLATDEQFF. CDR3 DNA: TGTGCCAGCAGCTTACAGGTTTTGGCGACCGATGAGCAGTTCTTC.

The chain joins TRBV5-4 to TRBJ2-1; D is undetermined. The CDR3 contains 13 residues. Germline V CDR1 and CDR2: SGHNT, YYREEE (reference sequence). V lost 3 bases and J lost 1, with 5 bases in between. This CDR3 is CASSYGSYNEQFF. The CDR3 coding sequence is TGTGCCAGCAGCTACGGATCCTACAATGAGCAGTTCTTC. Complete variable domain (other parts from reference TRBV5-4 and TRBJ2-1): ETGVTQSPTHLIKTRGQQVTLRCSSQSGHNTVSWYQQALGQGPQFIFQYYREEENGRGNFPPRFSGLQFPNYSSELNVNALELDDSALYLCASSYGSYNEQFFGPGTRLTVL.

About this clone: The germline gene is not matched at one end of the junction; a read error may be the cause. The rearrangement joins TRBV11-1 to TRBJ2-1, with 9 bases matching TRBD2. Germline CDR1 is SGHAT and CDR2 is FQDESV (reference sequence). This CDR3 region has 13 residues. The CDR3 loop is CASSVAGAHEQFF. The CDR3 DNA sequence: TGTGCCAGCAGCGTAGCGGGGGCCCATGAGCAGTTCTTC.

The V and J genes are TRBV28 and TRBJ1-1, with TRBD1 matching 8 bases. V was pared by 6 bases and J by 4 bases, with 10 bases of the junction left unmatched. This CDR3 spans 15 amino acids. Germline V gives CDR1 MDHEN, CDR2 SYDVKM. Here the CDR3 reads CASSTRQGRGTEAFF. CDR3 coding DNA: TGTGCCAGCAGCACCCGACAGGGGAGGGGCACTGAAGCTTTCTTT.

This chain links TRBV2 with TRBJ2-7; D possibly uses TRBD1 or TRBD2 (5 bases each). This CDR3 is 13 amino acids long. The germline V and J ends were trimmed by 10 bases and 3 bases, with 16 bases remaining between them. In germline, CDR1 is SNHLY, CDR2 FYNNEI. The CDR3 DNA is TGTGCCAAGTGGGACCGAAACCGCTACGAGCAGTACTTC. It encodes CAKWDRNRYEQYF.

This clone was picked up a small number of times. The chain joins TRBV9 to TRBJ2-2; 7 nucleotides match TRBD1. V dropped 3 bases and J dropped 5; count of bases not matched to a gene: 13. This CDR3 is built from 17 residues. Germline V gene data show CDR1 as SGDLS and CDR2 as YYNGEE. The CDR3 region has the DNA TGTGCCAGCAGCGGAACTCCCGGGACAGAGTTAACCGGGGAGCTGTTTTTT. Translating it yields CASSGTPGTELTGELFF.

A single count supports this clone. CDR3 region: CASSRSSRARGYGYTF. DNA of the CDR3: TGTGCCAGCAGCCGGTCAAGCAGGGCTCGGGGCTATGGCTACACCTTC. The V and J genes are TRBV14 and TRBJ1-2, with D tentatively TRBD1 (5 bases). This CDR3 contains 16 residues. Trimming left V 4 bases short and J 4 bases short, with 19 bases between. Germline V gives CDR1 SGHDN, CDR2 FVKESK.

This sequence joins TRBV2 and TRBJ2-7, with D possibly matching TRBD1 (6 bases). The ends were cut back, 1 base at V and 6 bases at J, with 13 bases in the middle. This CDR3 region has 14 residues. Per germline, CDR1 SNHLY and CDR2 FYNNEI. This CDR3 is CASSEDRDISEQYF. The CDR3 DNA follows: TGTGCCAGCAGTGAAGACAGGGATATATCCGAGCAGTACTTC.

The chain combines TRBV10-3 with TRBJ2-7; 9 bases are shared with TRBD1. CDR3 length: 14 amino acids. V dropped 6 bases and J dropped 6; count of bases not matched to a gene: 9. Germline CDR1 reads ENHRY; CDR2 reads SYGVKD. In nucleotides, the CDR3 is TGTGCCATCAGGGACGTGACAGGGGGAGGCGAGCAGTACTTC. It encodes CAIRDVTGGGEQYF.